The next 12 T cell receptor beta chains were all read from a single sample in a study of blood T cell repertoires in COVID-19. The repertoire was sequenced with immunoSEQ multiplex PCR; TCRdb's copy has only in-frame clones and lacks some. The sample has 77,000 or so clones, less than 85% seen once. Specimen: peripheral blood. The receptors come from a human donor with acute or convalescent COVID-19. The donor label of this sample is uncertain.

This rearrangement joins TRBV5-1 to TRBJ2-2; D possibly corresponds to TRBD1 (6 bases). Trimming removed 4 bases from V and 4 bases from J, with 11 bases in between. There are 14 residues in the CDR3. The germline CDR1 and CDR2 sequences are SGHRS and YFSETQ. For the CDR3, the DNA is TGCGCCAGCAGCCGGACAGCAGGCACCGGGGAGCTGTTTTTT. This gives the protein CASSRTAGTGELFF.

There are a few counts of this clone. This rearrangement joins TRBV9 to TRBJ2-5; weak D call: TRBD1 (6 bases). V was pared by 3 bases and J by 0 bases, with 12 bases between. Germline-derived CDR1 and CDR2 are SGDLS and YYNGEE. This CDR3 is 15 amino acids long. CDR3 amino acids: CASSAQRGNQETQYF. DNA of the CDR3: TGTGCCAGCAGCGCCCAGAGGGGGAACCAAGAGACCCAGTACTTC. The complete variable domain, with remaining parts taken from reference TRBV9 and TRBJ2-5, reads DSGVTQTPKHLITATGQRVTLRCSPRSGDLSVYWYQQSLDQGLQFLIQYYNGEERAKGNILERFSAQQFPDLHSELNLSSLELGDSALYFCASSAQRGNQETQYFGPGTRLLVL.

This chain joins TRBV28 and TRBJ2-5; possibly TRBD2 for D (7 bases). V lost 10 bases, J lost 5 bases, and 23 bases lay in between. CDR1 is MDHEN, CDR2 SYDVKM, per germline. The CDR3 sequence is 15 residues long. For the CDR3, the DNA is TGTGCCACCGCCCCGGGGGGCGGGGGACGGGAGACCCAGTACTTC. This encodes CATAPGGGGRETQYF.

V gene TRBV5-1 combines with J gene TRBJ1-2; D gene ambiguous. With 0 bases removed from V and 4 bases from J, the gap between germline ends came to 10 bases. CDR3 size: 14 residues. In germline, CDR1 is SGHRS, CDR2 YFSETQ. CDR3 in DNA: TGCGCCAGCAGCTTGGATCAGAGGGCCTATGGCTACACCTTC. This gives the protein CASSLDQRAYGYTF.

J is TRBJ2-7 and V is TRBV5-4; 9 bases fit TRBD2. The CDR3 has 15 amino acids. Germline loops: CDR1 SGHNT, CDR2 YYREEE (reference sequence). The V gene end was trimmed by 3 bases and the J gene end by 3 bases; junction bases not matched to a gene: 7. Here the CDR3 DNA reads TGTGCCAGCAGCTCCCCCGGGACTAGCCGCTACGAGCAGTACTTC. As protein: CASSSPGTSRYEQYF.

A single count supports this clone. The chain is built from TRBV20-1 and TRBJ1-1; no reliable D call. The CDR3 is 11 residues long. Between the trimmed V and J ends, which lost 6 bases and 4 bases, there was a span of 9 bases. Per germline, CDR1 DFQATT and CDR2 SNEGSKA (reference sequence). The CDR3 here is CSASQPTEAFF. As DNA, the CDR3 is TGCAGTGCCTCACAACCCACTGAAGCTTTCTTT.

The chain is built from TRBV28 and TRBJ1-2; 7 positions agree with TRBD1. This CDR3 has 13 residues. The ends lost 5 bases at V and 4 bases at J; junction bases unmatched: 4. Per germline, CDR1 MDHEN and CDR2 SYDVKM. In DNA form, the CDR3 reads TGTGCCAGCAGTCCGGGACAGCCCTATGGCTACACCTTC. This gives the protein CASSPGQPYGYTF.

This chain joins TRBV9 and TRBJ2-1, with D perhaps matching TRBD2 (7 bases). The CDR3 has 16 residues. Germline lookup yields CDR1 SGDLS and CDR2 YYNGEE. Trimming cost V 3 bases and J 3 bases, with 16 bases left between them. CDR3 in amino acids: CASSETPGGHYNEQFF. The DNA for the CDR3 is TGTGCCAGCAGCGAGACCCCGGGGGGCCACTACAATGAGCAGTTCTTC. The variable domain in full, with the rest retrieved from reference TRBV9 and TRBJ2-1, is DSGVTQTPKHLITATGQRVTLRCSPRSGDLSVYWYQQSLDQGLQFLIQYYNGEERAKGNILERFSAQQFPDLHSELNLSSLELGDSALYFCASSETPGGHYNEQFFGPGTRLTVL.

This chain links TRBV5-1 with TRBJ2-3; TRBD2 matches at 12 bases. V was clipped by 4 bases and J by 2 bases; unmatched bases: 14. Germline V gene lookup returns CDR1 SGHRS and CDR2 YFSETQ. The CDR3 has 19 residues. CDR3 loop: CASSLTLLRLAGATDTQYF. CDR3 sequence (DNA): TGCGCCAGCAGCCTGACCCTTCTTAGACTAGCGGGGGCCACAGATACGCAGTATTTT.

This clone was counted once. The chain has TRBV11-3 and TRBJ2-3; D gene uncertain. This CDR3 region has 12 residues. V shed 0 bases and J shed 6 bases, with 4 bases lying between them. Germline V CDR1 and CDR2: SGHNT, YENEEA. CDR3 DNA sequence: TGTGCCAGCAGCTTAGATGAGGATACGCAGTATTTT. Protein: CASSLDEDTQYF. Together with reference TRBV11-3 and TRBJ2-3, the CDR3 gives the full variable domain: EAGVVQSPRYKIIEKKQPVAFWCNPISGHNTLYWYLQNLGQGPELLIRYENEEAVDDSQLPKDRFSAERLKGVDSTLKIQPAELGDSAVYLCASSLDEDTQYFGPGTRLTVL.

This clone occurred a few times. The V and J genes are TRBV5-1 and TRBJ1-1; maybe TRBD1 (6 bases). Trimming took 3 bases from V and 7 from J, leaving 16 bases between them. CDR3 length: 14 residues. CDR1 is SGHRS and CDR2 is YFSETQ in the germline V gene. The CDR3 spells CASSWQGKGDEAFF. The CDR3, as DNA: TGCGCCAGCAGCTGGCAAGGAAAGGGGGATGAAGCTTTCTTT.

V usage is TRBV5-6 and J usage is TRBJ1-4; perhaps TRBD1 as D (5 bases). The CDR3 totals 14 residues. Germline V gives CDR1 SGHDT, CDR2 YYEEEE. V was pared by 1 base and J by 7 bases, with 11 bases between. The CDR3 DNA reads TGTGCCAGCAGCTTGTCGGGGGGGAGTGAAAAACTGTTTTTT. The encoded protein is CASSLSGGSEKLFF.